This TCR beta chain was identified in a study of T cells after yellow fever vaccination. Remarks on this clonotype: Its antigen is still unknown.

Study-wide findings and caveats: Subsequent booster samples again held most clones from primary vaccination (more than 95% CD4, about 90% CD8).

MiXCR was run by TCRdb on the 5' RACE reads, yielding one entry per CDR3 protein. The sample carries 200,000 to 250,000 distinct CDR3 sequences, less than 9% recorded once. Trimming pared 3 bases from V and 2 bases from J, leaving 9 bases between. Germline values: CDR1 DFQATT, CDR2 SNEGSKA (reference sequence). The CDR3 consists of 13 residues. The sequences come from CD4+ T cells sorted from PBMCs, collected 15 days after the yellow fever booster vaccination. The clonotype was recovered from a man aged 30-40 years who received the YFV17D yellow fever vaccine. The V and J genes are TRBV20-1 and TRBJ2-3, with D maybe TRBD2 (5 bases). Here the CDR3 DNA reads TGCAGTGCTAGTAACGGGATCACAGATACGCAGTATTTT. This codes for CSASNGITDTQYF.